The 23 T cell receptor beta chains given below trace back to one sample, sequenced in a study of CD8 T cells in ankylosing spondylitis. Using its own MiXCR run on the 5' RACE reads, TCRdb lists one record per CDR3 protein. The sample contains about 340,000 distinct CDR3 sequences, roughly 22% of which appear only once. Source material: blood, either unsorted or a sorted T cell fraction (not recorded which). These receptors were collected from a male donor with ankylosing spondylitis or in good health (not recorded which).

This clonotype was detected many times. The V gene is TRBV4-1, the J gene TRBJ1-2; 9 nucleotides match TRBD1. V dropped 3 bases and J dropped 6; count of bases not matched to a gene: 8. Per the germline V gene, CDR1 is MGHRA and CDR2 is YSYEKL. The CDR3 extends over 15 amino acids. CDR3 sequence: CASSQRQGDLHGYTF. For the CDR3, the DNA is TGCGCCAGCAGCCAGAGACAGGGGGACCTGCATGGCTACACCTTC.

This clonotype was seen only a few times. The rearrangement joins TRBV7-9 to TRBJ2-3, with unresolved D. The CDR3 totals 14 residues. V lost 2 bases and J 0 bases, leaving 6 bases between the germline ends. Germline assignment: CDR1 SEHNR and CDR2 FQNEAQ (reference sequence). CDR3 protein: CASSLTQSTDTQYF. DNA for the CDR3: TGTGCCAGCAGCTTAACGCAGAGCACAGATACGCAGTATTTT.

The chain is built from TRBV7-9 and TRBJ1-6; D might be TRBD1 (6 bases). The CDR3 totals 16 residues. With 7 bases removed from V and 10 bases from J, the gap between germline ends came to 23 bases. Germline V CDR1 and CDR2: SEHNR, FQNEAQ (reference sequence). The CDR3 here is CASIPVNGGPESPLHF. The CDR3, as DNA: TGTGCCAGCATCCCAGTTAACGGGGGGCCTGAATCACCCCTCCACTTT. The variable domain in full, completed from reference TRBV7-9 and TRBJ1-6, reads DTGVSQNPRHKITKRGQNVTFRCDPISEHNRLYWYRQTLGQGPEFLTYFQNEAQLEKSRLLSDRFSAERPKGSFSTLEIQRTEQGDSAMYLCASIPVNGGPESPLHFGNGTRLTVT.

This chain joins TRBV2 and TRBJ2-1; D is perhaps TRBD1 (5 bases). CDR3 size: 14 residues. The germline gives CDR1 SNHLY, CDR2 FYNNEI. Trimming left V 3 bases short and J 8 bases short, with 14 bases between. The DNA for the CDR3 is TGTGCCAGCAGTGATCCGGCCAGGGCCGATGAGCAGTTCTTC. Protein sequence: CASSDPARADEQFF.

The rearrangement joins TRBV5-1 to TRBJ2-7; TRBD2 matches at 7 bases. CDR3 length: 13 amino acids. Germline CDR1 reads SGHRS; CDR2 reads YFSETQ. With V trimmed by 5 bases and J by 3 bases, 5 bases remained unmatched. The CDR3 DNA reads TGCGCCAGCAGGGAAGGGACTATCTACGAGCAGTACTTC. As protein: CASREGTIYEQYF.

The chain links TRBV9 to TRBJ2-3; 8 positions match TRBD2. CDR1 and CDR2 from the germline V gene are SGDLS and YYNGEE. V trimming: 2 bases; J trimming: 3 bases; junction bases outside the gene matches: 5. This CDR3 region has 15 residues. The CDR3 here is CASSVRLAKTDTQYF. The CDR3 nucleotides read TGTGCCAGCAGCGTCCGACTAGCGAAGACAGATACGCAGTATTTT.

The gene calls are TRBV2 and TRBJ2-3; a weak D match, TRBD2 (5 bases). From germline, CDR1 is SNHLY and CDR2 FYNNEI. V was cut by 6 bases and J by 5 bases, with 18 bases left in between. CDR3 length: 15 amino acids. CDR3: CASSDLAGLGDTQYF. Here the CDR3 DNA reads TGTGCCAGCAGCGACCTAGCAGGCCTTGGAGATACGCAGTATTTT.

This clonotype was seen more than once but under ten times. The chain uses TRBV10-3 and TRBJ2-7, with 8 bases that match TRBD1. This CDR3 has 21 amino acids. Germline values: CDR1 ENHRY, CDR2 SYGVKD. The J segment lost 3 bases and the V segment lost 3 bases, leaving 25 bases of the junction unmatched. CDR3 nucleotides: TGTGCCATCAGTGAAAGAGGAACGGGTGGAAGAGCAGGGGGCTCTATCTACGAGCAGTACTTC. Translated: CAISERGTGGRAGGSIYEQYF.

The CDR3 DNA sequence: TGTGCCAGCAGCTTGGACTCGGTTGCTAGTAGCTCCTACAATGAGCAGTTCTTC. Translating it yields CASSLDSVASSSYNEQFF. The rearrangement uses TRBV5-5 and TRBJ2-1; D is uncertain. The germline V and J ends were trimmed by 0 bases and 0 bases, with 16 bases remaining between them. Germline V CDR1 and CDR2: SGHKS, YYEKEE (reference sequence). The CDR3 length is 18 residues.

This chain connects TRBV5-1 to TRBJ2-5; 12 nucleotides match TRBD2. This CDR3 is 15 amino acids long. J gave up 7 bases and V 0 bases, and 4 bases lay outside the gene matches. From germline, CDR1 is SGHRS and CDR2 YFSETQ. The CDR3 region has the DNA TGCGCCAGCAGCTTGGGACTAGCGGGGGACGGGACCCAGTACTTC. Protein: CASSLGLAGDGTQYF.

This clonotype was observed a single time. CDR3 nucleotide sequence: TGTGCCAGCTCACCACCAAACAGGGGGTACACCGGGGAGCTGTTTTTT. Protein: CASSPPNRGYTGELFF. The J gene is TRBJ2-2, the V gene TRBV18, with 8 bases that match TRBD1. V lost 0 bases, J lost 3 bases, and 3 bases stayed unmatched. Germline values: CDR1 KGHSH, CDR2 LQKENI. This CDR3 has 16 amino acids.

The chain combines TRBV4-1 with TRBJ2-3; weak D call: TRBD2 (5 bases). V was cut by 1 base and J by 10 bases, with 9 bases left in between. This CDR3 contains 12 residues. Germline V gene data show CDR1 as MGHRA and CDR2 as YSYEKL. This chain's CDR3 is CASSQGSSPQYF. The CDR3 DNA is TGCGCCAGCAGCCAAGGGTCTAGCCCGCAGTATTTT.

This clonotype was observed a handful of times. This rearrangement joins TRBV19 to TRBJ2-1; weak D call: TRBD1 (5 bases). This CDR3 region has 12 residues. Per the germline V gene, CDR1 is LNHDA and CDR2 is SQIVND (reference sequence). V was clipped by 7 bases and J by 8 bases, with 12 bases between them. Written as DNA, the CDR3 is TGTGCCAGTATGAGCCCAGGGTATGAGCAGTTCTTC. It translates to CASMSPGYEQFF.

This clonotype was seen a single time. CDR3 region: CASSLSSGGHTGELFF. CDR3 DNA: TGTGCCAGCAGTTTATCTAGCGGGGGGCACACCGGGGAGCTGTTTTTT. The genes are TRBV27 and TRBJ2-2; 10 nucleotides align to TRBD2. There are 16 residues in the CDR3. With 0 bases clipped from V and 3 bases from J, the junction kept 1 base outside the gene matches. Germline CDR1 MNHEY, CDR2 SMNVEV (reference sequence).

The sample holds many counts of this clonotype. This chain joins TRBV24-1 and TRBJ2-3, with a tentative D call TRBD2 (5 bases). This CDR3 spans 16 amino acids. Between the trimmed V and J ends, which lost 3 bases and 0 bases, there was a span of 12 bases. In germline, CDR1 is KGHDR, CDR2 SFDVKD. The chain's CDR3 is CATSDPRTGSTDTQYF. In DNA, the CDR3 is TGTGCCACCAGTGATCCAAGGACGGGGAGCACAGATACGCAGTATTTT.

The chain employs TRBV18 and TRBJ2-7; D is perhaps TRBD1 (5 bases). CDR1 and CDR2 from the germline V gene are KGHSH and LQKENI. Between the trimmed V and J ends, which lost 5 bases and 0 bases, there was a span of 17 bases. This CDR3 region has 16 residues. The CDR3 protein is CASSIPPRQGSYEQYF. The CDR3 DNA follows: TGTGCCAGCTCAATTCCCCCCCGGCAGGGCTCCTACGAGCAGTACTTC.

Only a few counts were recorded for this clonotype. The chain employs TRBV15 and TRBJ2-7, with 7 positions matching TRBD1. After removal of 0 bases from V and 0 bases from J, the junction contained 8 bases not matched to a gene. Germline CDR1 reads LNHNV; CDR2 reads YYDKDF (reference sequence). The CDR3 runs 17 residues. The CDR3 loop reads CATSRDQGQTSSYEQYF. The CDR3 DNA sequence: TGTGCCACCAGCAGAGATCAGGGACAGACGAGCTCCTACGAGCAGTACTTC.

In DNA, the CDR3 is TGCGCCAGCAGCTCGGGACAGGGTCAGGAGCCCCAGCATTTT. It specifies CASSSGQGQEPQHF. This sequence joins TRBV5-1 and TRBJ1-5, with 9 bases lining up with TRBD1. V lost 3 bases to trimming and J lost 8 bases; unmatched junction nucleotides: 6. From germline, CDR1 is SGHRS and CDR2 YFSETQ. CDR3 length equals 14 residues.

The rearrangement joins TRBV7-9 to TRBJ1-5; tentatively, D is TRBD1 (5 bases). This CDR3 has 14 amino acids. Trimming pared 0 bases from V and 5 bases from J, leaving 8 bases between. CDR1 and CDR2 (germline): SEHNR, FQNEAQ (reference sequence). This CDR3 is CASSLAGVHQPQHF. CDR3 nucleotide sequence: TGTGCCAGCAGCTTAGCAGGGGTCCATCAGCCCCAGCATTTT.

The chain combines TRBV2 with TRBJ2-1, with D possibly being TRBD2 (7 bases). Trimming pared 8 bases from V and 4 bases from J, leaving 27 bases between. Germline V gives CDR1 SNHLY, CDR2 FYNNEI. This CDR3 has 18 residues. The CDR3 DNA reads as TGTGCCAGCTACCTTGAGGGGGGGCGACCCACCCGATACAATGAGCAGTTCTTC. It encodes CASYLEGGRPTRYNEQFF.

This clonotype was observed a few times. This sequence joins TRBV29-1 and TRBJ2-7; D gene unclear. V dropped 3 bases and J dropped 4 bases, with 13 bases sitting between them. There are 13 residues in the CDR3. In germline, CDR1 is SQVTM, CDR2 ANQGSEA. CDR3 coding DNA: TGCAGCGTTGAGTTCGCCACCCCTTACGAGCAGTACTTC. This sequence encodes CSVEFATPYEQYF.

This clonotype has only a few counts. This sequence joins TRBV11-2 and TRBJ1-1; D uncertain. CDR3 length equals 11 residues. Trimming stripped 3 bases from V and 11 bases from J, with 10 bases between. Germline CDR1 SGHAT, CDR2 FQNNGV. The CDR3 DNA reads TGTGCCAGCAGCTTTGCGGGTACGGCTTTCTTT. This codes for CASSFAGTAFF.

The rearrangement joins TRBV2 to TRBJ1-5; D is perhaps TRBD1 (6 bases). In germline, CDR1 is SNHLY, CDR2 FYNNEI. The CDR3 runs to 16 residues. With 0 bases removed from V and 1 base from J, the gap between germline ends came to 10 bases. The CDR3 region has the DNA TGTGCCAGCAGTGAAGCGGGAGGGGGAAGCAATCAGCCCCAGCATTTT. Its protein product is CASSEAGGGSNQPQHF.